The 24 T cell receptor beta chains presented below share a single source sample, sequenced in a study of blood T cell repertoires in COVID-19. Sequencing was performed with immunoSEQ multiplex PCR; in TCRdb, only in-frame clones are kept and a portion is missing. The table lists some 64,000 clones, 70% to 90% of them singletons. The material sequenced was peripheral blood. The origin of the receptors is an older man with acute or convalescent COVID-19.

The V call is TRBV10-1, the J call TRBJ1-1; 8 bases agree with TRBD1. The CDR3 loop spans 15 amino acids. With 6 bases clipped from V and 2 bases from J, the junction kept 8 bases outside the gene matches. Germline CDR1 and CDR2: WNHNN and SYGVQD (reference sequence). This CDR3 reads CASRPEGQVNTEAFF. CDR3 DNA sequence: TGCGCCAGCAGACCGGAGGGACAGGTCAACACTGAAGCTTTCTTT.

The chain links TRBV12-3 or TRBV12-4 to TRBJ2-5, with D hard to call. V was clipped by 5 bases and J by 1 base, with 8 bases between them. CDR3 size: 13 residues. CDR3 sequence reads: CASSLRVQETQYF. CDR3 nucleotide sequence: TGTGCCAGCAGTCTCCGGGTCCAAGAGACCCAGTACTTC.

In its sample, this clone was seen a few times. This chain uses TRBV6-6 with TRBJ2-2; the D is unclear. V was pared by 6 bases and J by 7 bases, with 15 bases between. Per germline, CDR1 MNHNY and CDR2 SVGAGI (reference sequence). This CDR3 is 14 amino acids long. CDR3 nucleotide sequence: TGTGCCAGCAGCCCCTTGCAGGCGAGCGGGGAGCTGTTTTTT. Its translation: CASSPLQASGELFF.

The CDR3 DNA sequence: TGTGCCAGCTCACCACAAGGAGAAACCTACGAGCAGTACTTC. Its protein product is CASSPQGETYEQYF. V gene TRBV18 combines with J gene TRBJ2-7; no firm D call. From germline, CDR1 is KGHSH and CDR2 LQKENI. V was shortened by 1 base and J by 2 bases, with 9 bases between the two germline ends. The CDR3 has 14 amino acids.

This clone was counted once. The genes are TRBV2 and TRBJ1-4; 9 bases agree with TRBD1. The CDR3 totals 15 residues. CDR1 is SNHLY, CDR2 FYNNEI, per germline. V was pared by 6 bases and J by 6 bases, with 8 bases of the junction left unmatched. The CDR3 sequence: CASRETGGRYEKLFF. Written as DNA, the CDR3 is TGTGCCAGCAGGGAGACAGGGGGTCGGTATGAAAAACTGTTTTTT.

The chain joins TRBV23-1 to TRBJ2-3, with 7 positions matching TRBD1. TRBV23-1 is identified as an open reading frame with a role that is uncertain. This CDR3 contains 14 residues. Germline trimming cut 8 bases from V and 0 bases from J; bases unmatched to any gene: 5. The CDR3 DNA reads as TGCGCCAGCTTCGCAGGGGGAAGCACAGATACGCAGTATTTT. Translated, it gives CASFAGGSTDTQYF.

The chain links TRBV5-1 to TRBJ2-5; D is undetermined. Trimming pared 0 bases from V and 0 bases from J, leaving 9 bases between. The CDR3 consists of 15 residues. Germline V lookup: CDR1 SGHRS, CDR2 YFSETQ. Here the CDR3 reads CASSLEATYQETQYF. In DNA form, the CDR3 reads TGCGCCAGCAGCTTGGAAGCTACGTACCAAGAGACCCAGTACTTC.

The chain couples TRBV9 to TRBJ2-3; 8 nucleotides agree with TRBD1. This CDR3 is 15 amino acids long. The germline V gene has CDR1 SGDLS and CDR2 YYNGEE. The junction had 4 bases not matched to a gene; V was cut back by 3 bases and J by 1 base. The CDR3 is CASSAVQGGTDTQYF. The CDR3 DNA reads TGTGCCAGCAGCGCCGTACAGGGGGGCACAGATACGCAGTATTTT.

This clone came up a few times. The chain employs TRBV2 and TRBJ2-7; TRBD2 matches at 9 bases. Germline loops: CDR1 SNHLY, CDR2 FYNNEI. The length of the CDR3 is 13 residues. V shed 7 bases and J 0 bases; nucleotides not matched to a gene: 1. CDR3 DNA: TGTGCCAGCAAGCGGGGGGCCTCCTACGAGCAGTACTTC. Amino acid sequence: CASKRGASYEQYF.

The rearrangement joins TRBV11-2 to TRBJ2-1; no clear D. Germline V gene lookup returns CDR1 SGHAT and CDR2 FQNNGV. CDR3 length: 15 amino acids. V shed 1 base and J shed 3 bases, with 10 bases lying between them. The DNA of the CDR3 is TGTGCCAGCAGCTTAGTGCAGGATCACTACAATGAGCAGTTCTTC. As protein: CASSLVQDHYNEQFF.

The V gene is TRBV18, the J gene TRBJ1-4; D is ambiguous. Trimming took off 3 bases at V and 2 bases at J, with 7 bases between the two ends. The CDR3 totals 14 residues. Germline V gene lookup returns CDR1 KGHSH and CDR2 LQKENI. CDR3: CASSPQATNEKLFF. CDR3 coding DNA: TGTGCCAGCTCACCCCAGGCGACTAATGAAAAACTGTTTTTT.

The gene calls are TRBV7-9 and TRBJ1-4; 9 bases fit TRBD1. Germline V gives CDR1 SEHNR, CDR2 FQNEAQ (reference sequence). The V gene end was trimmed by 3 bases and the J gene end by 5 bases; junction bases not matched to a gene: 1. There are 14 residues in the CDR3. DNA of the CDR3: TGTGCCAGCAGCTTCGGACAGGGGAATGAAAAACTGTTTTTT. Translation: CASSFGQGNEKLFF. Together with reference TRBV7-9 and TRBJ1-4, the CDR3 gives the full variable domain: DTGVSQNPRHKITKRGQNVTFRCDPISEHNRLYWYRQTLGQGPEFLTYFQNEAQLEKSRLLSDRFSAERPKGSFSTLEIQRTEQGDSAMYLCASSFGQGNEKLFFGSGTQLSVL.

This chain connects TRBV12-5 to TRBJ2-1, with 11 positions matching TRBD1. CDR3 size: 16 residues. Germline trimming cut 0 bases from V and 8 bases from J; bases unmatched to any gene: 6. Germline assignment: CDR1 LGHNT and CDR2 FRNRAP. The CDR3 DNA sequence: TGTGCTAGTGGTTTGGTAGTAGGACAGGGGGCCTATGAGCAGTTCTTC. This encodes CASGLVVGQGAYEQFF.

The genes are TRBV6-5 and TRBJ2-7, with 7 bases that match TRBD1. The CDR3 is 16 amino acids. Per the germline V gene, CDR1 is MNHEY and CDR2 is SVGAGI. Trimming removed 6 bases from V and 2 bases from J; junction bases left unmatched: 13. The CDR3 sequence is CASSYRASGQTYEQYF. The DNA for the CDR3 is TGTGCCAGCAGCTACCGCGCATCGGGACAGACCTACGAGCAGTACTTC.

This sequence joins TRBV27 and TRBJ1-5; tentative D call: TRBD1 (5 bases). The CDR3 is 17 residues long. The ends were cut back, 6 bases at V and 5 bases at J, with 23 bases in the middle. Germline V lookup: CDR1 MNHEY, CDR2 SMNVEV (reference sequence). The DNA of the CDR3 is TGTGCCAGCAGCCCTCGAAGGGGAGGCACCAGATATCAGCCCCAGCATTTT. Translating gives CASSPRRGGTRYQPQHF.

The gene calls are TRBV30 and TRBJ2-7; 7 nucleotides line up with TRBD2. J gave up 3 bases and V 0 bases, and 5 bases lay outside the gene matches. CDR3 length: 14 amino acids. Germline values: CDR1 GTSNPN, CDR2 SVGIG (reference sequence). This chain's CDR3 is CAWSVRGGYYEQYF. In DNA form, the CDR3 reads TGTGCCTGGAGTGTACGCGGGGGTTACTACGAGCAGTACTTC.

The chain recombines TRBV12-3 or TRBV12-4 with TRBJ1-2, with 9 bases matching TRBD1. Losses at the gene ends were 5 bases for V and 7 bases for J; bases not matched to a gene: 5. This CDR3 comprises 13 residues. This CDR3 is CASSPDRGGGYTF. The CDR3 DNA sequence: TGTGCCAGCAGTCCGGACAGGGGAGGTGGCTACACCTTC.

This clone was observed a single time. The chain couples TRBV29-1 to TRBJ2-1; the match to TRBD1 covers 7 bases. Unmatched junction bases numbered 9, after V lost 3 bases and J lost 4 bases. The CDR3 is 15 residues long. Germline loops: CDR1 SQVTM, CDR2 ANQGSEA. CDR3 residues: CSVERVGQAYNEQFF. The CDR3 bases are TGCAGCGTTGAGAGGGTAGGACAGGCTTACAATGAGCAGTTCTTC.

The chain is built from TRBV15 and TRBJ1-1; D is undetermined. With 1 base removed from V and 1 base from J, the gap between germline ends came to 7 bases. Germline lookup yields CDR1 LNHNV and CDR2 YYDKDF (reference sequence). The CDR3 extends over 14 amino acids. The DNA for the CDR3 is TGTGCCACCAGCAGAGGTGGCCGGAACACTGAAGCTTTCTTT. This sequence encodes CATSRGGRNTEAFF.

In its sample, this clone was seen a few times. V usage is TRBV9 and J usage is TRBJ1-2, with D perhaps TRBD1 (6 bases). Germline CDR1 is SGDLS and CDR2 is YYNGEE. The CDR3 contains 16 residues. V was pared by 7 bases and J by 0 bases, with 19 bases between. In DNA, the CDR3 is TGTGCCAGCGCCCCAGGGGAAAGTATGGCTAACTATGGCTACACCTTC. Its protein is CASAPGESMANYGYTF. Using reference TRBV9 and TRBJ1-2 for the parts outside the CDR3, the full variable domain is DSGVTQTPKHLITATGQRVTLRCSPRSGDLSVYWYQQSLDQGLQFLIQYYNGEERAKGNILERFSAQQFPDLHSELNLSSLELGDSALYFCASAPGESMANYGYTFGSGTRLTVV.

DNA for the CDR3: TGTGCCAGCATGACAGGTTTAGGCGGGGAGCTGTTTTTT. This codes for CASMTGLGGELFF. The chain joins TRBV7-9 to TRBJ2-2, with a weak D call TRBD1 (6 bases). This CDR3 has 13 residues. The V gene lost 7 bases and the J gene lost 7 bases, with 13 bases spanning the gap. Germline values: CDR1 SEHNR, CDR2 FQNEAQ (reference sequence).

To note about this clone: A read error may account for a junction end that differs from germline. In DNA, the CDR3 is TGTGCAAGTAGTATATCAGGGGCCCGCTATAGCAATCAGCCCCAGCATTTT. It yields the protein CASSISGARYSNQPQHF. The rearrangement uses TRBV19 and TRBJ1-5, with D perhaps TRBD1 (6 bases). The length of the CDR3 is 17 residues. CDR1 is LNHDA and CDR2 is SQIVND in the germline V gene (reference sequence).

The rearrangement links TRBV6-1 to TRBJ1-4; D is perhaps TRBD1 (5 bases). The CDR3 extends over 16 amino acids. Trimming removed 1 base from V and 8 bases from J, with 17 bases in between. Looked up from germline, CDR1 is MNHNS and CDR2 is SASEGT. Written as DNA, the CDR3 is TGTGCCAGCAGTGAAGGAATTTTAAGGGGAAGGGAAAAACTGTTTTTT. Translated, it gives CASSEGILRGREKLFF.

This clone was detected once. The chain combines TRBV7-2 with TRBJ1-1; D is possibly TRBD1 (5 bases). Germline CDR1 SGHTA, CDR2 FQGNSA. The CDR3 runs to 15 residues. Between the trimmed V and J ends, which lost 5 bases and 5 bases, there was a span of 18 bases. CDR3 in amino acids: CASSPQGRAVTEAFF. CDR3 nucleotide sequence: TGTGCCAGCAGCCCTCAGGGCAGGGCGGTTACTGAAGCTTTCTTT.